The 28 T cell receptor beta chains reported below all come from one sample, sequenced in a study of shared clonotypes between healthy human individuals (dated by TCRdb to about 2020). Libraries were made using the immunoSEQ multiplex PCR assay. Sourced from immuneACCESS, this table was stored by TCRdb with only in-frame sequences that have V and J called. A share of the clones is absent; for the studies checked, an unresolved V gene accounts for under half, and the remainder has no known explanation. The sample includes 450,000 to 500,000 clones, with around 79% observed a single time. The top ten clones comprise 10% to 15% of the sample. The sample consisted of PBMCs. The origin of the receptors is a woman between 40 and 55 years old in good health. Some clones in this sample may be carry-over from other donors' samples.

The gene calls are TRBV7-9 and TRBJ2-2, with TRBD1 matching over 9 bases. CDR1 is SEHNR, CDR2 FQNEAQ, per germline (reference sequence). The CDR3 is 16 amino acids. Germline trimming cut 5 bases from V and 3 bases from J; bases unmatched to any gene: 7. The CDR3 reads CASSPRDRDYTGELFF. The CDR3 bases are TGTGCCAGCAGCCCCCGGGACAGGGACTACACCGGGGAGCTGTTTTTT.

This clone was seen once. The chain carries TRBV7-3 and TRBJ1-2, with 9 nucleotides matching TRBD1. In germline, CDR1 is SGHTA, CDR2 FQGTGA. The CDR3 loop spans 13 amino acids. The V gene end was trimmed by 4 bases and the J gene end by 8 bases; junction bases not matched to a gene: 5. CDR3 sequence reads: CASSSGQGSGYTF. CDR3 DNA sequence: TGTGCCAGCAGCTCGGGACAGGGAAGCGGCTACACCTTC.

The chain links TRBV5-1 to TRBJ1-1, with D possibly being TRBD1 (6 bases). Trimming stripped 4 bases from V and 5 bases from J, with 9 bases between. Germline assignment: CDR1 SGHRS and CDR2 YFSETQ. This CDR3 has 12 amino acids. CDR3 in DNA: TGCGCCAGCAGCATAGGGGGGACTGAAGCTTTCTTT. Amino acid sequence: CASSIGGTEAFF.

The chain has TRBV6-6 and TRBJ2-1, with D maybe TRBD1 (6 bases). Germline values: CDR1 MNHNY, CDR2 SVGAGI (reference sequence). The CDR3 is 11 amino acids. The V end was cut by 10 bases, the J end by 8 bases, with 12 bases between. This CDR3 reads CATGAGYEQFF. In nucleotides, the CDR3 is TGTGCCACAGGGGCCGGGTATGAGCAGTTCTTC.

This clone turned up a few times. This chain joins TRBV7-9 and TRBJ1-1, with D unresolved. V dropped 2 bases and J dropped 0 bases, with 4 bases sitting between them. The CDR3 loop spans 13 amino acids. CDR1 is SEHNR and CDR2 is FQNEAQ in the germline V gene (reference sequence). Here the CDR3 reads CASSLQLNTEAFF. The CDR3 nucleotides read TGTGCCAGCAGCTTACAATTGAACACTGAAGCTTTCTTT.

This rearrangement joins TRBV5-4 to TRBJ2-5; D uncertain. The CDR3 is 12 residues long. Germline-derived CDR1 and CDR2 are SGHNT and YYREEE (reference sequence). With 3 bases removed from V and 5 bases from J, the gap between germline ends came to 8 bases. Here the CDR3 DNA reads TGTGCCAGCAGCTCCCTGGGGGAGACCCAGTACTTC. Its translation: CASSSLGETQYF.

The rearrangement links TRBV19 to TRBJ2-1, with D uncertain. The CDR3 loop spans 15 amino acids. V lost 10 bases and J lost 4, with 20 bases in between. The germline CDR1 and CDR2 sequences are LNHDA and SQIVND (reference sequence). The CDR3 coding sequence is TGTGCCACCTCAACCTTGGACCGACCTTACAATGAGCAGTTCTTC. Encoded protein: CATSTLDRPYNEQFF.

This chain connects TRBV4-2 to TRBJ1-2; D not resolved. Germline V gives CDR1 LGHNA, CDR2 YNFKEQ. V gave up 0 bases and J gave up 3 bases, with 14 bases separating them. There are 16 residues in the CDR3. CDR3 in DNA: TGTGCCAGCAGCCAAGAAGAAGGACGGGGATACTATGGCTACACCTTC. It translates to CASSQEEGRGYYGYTF.

V and J are TRBV5-6 and TRBJ1-5; 9 bases are shared with TRBD1. The germline V gene has CDR1 SGHDT and CDR2 YYEEEE. V lost 4 bases, J lost 4 bases, and 6 bases stayed unmatched. This CDR3 has 15 residues. The CDR3 sequence is CASSRWDRDNQPQHF. CDR3 coding DNA: TGTGCCAGCAGCCGTTGGGACAGGGATAATCAGCCCCAGCATTTT. The full variable domain, rest sourced from reference TRBV5-6 and TRBJ1-5, is DAGVTQSPTHLIKTRGQQVTLRCSPKSGHDTVSWYQQALGQGPQFIFQYYEEEERQRGNFPDRFSGHQFPNYSSELNVNALLLGDSALYLCASSRWDRDNQPQHFGDGTRLSIL.

A few counts support this clone. This sequence joins TRBV15 and TRBJ2-7; possibly TRBD1 or TRBD2 for D (5 bases each). The CDR3 runs 14 residues. Germline lookup yields CDR1 LNHNV and CDR2 YYDKDF (reference sequence). Trimming took off 6 bases at V and 7 bases at J, with 19 bases between the two ends. Here the CDR3 reads CATSTGTEVTEQYF. The CDR3, as DNA: TGTGCCACCAGTACTGGGACGGAAGTTACAGAGCAGTACTTC. Drawing the rest from reference TRBV15 and TRBJ2-7, the complete variable domain is DAMVIQNPRYQVTQFGKPVTLSCSQTLNHNVMYWYQQKSSQAPKLLFHYYDKDFNNEADTPDNFQSRRPNTSFCFLDIRSPGLGDTAMYLCATSTGTEVTEQYFGPGTRLTVT.

The chain joins TRBV11-2 to TRBJ2-1; 9 nucleotides match TRBD1. The length of the CDR3 is 19 residues. V was clipped by 0 bases and J by 3 bases; unmatched bases: 12. Germline CDR1 SGHAT, CDR2 FQNNGV. The CDR3 loop is CASSLDSHRGQLYYNEQFF. The CDR3 nucleotides are TGTGCCAGCAGCTTAGATTCACACAGGGGGCAGTTATACTACAATGAGCAGTTCTTC.

The chain joins TRBV13 to TRBJ2-3, with 11 bases that match TRBD2. The CDR3 extends over 14 amino acids. J gave up 7 bases and V 2 bases, and 2 bases lay outside the gene matches. Germline V gene data show CDR1 as PRHDT and CDR2 as FYEKMQ (reference sequence). CDR3 bases: TGTGCCAGCAGCTTAAGACTAGCGGGAAATACGCAGTATTTT. Translation gives CASSLRLAGNTQYF.

The chain links TRBV15 to TRBJ1-1, with D uncertain. Germline values: CDR1 LNHNV, CDR2 YYDKDF (reference sequence). This CDR3 is 16 amino acids long. Trimming shortened V by 0 bases and J by 0 bases, and 11 bases separated the two germline ends. DNA for the CDR3: TGTGCCACCAGCAGAGATGTGGGCATCATGAACACTGAAGCTTTCTTT. This translates into CATSRDVGIMNTEAFF. The full variable domain, rest sourced from reference TRBV15 and TRBJ1-1, is DAMVIQNPRYQVTQFGKPVTLSCSQTLNHNVMYWYQQKSSQAPKLLFHYYDKDFNNEADTPDNFQSRRPNTSFCFLDIRSPGLGDTAMYLCATSRDVGIMNTEAFFGQGTRLTVV.

Details on this clone: The junction departs from the called germline gene at one end, perhaps through a read error. The chain employs TRBV20-1 and TRBJ2-1; no clear D gene. The CDR3 consists of 11 residues. Germline V gives CDR1 DFQATT, CDR2 SNEGSKA (reference sequence). The CDR3 region is CSAREDNEQFF. The CDR3 DNA reads as TGCAGTGCTCGAGAGGACAATGAGCAGTTCTTC.

The chain joins TRBV11-1 to TRBJ2-5, with 13 bases aligning to TRBD2. The CDR3 has 16 residues. V was pared by 5 bases and J by 5 bases, with 8 bases of the junction left unmatched. Germline CDR1 is SGHAT and CDR2 is FQDESV (reference sequence). The CDR3 sequence is CASSLRTSGSGETQYF. The CDR3 DNA sequence: TGTGCCAGCAGCCTACGGACTAGCGGGAGCGGGGAGACCCAGTACTTC. Complete variable domain (other parts from reference TRBV11-1 and TRBJ2-5): EAEVAQSPRYKITEKSQAVAFWCDPISGHATLYWYRQILGQGPELLVQFQDESVVDDSQLPKDRFSAERLKGVDSTLKIQPAELGDSAMYLCASSLRTSGSGETQYFGPGTRLLVL.

The chain carries TRBV5-1 and TRBJ2-1, with TRBD2 matching over 14 bases. This CDR3 has 17 amino acids. The ends lost 4 bases at V and 4 bases at J; junction bases unmatched: 7. Germline V gene data show CDR1 as SGHRS and CDR2 as YFSETQ. DNA for the CDR3: TGCGCCAGCAGCCCCCCGGGACTAGCGGGAGCGTACAATGAGCAGTTCTTC. This encodes CASSPPGLAGAYNEQFF.

V usage is TRBV11-1 and J usage is TRBJ2-7, with 9 bases fitting TRBD2. With 1 base clipped from V and 0 bases from J, the junction kept 4 bases outside the gene matches. CDR1 is SGHAT, CDR2 FQDESV, per germline (reference sequence). The CDR3 consists of 16 residues. The CDR3 spells CASSLGSSGSSYEQYF. DNA for the CDR3: TGTGCCAGCAGCTTAGGGAGTAGCGGGAGCTCCTACGAGCAGTACTTC. The whole variable domain, filled in from reference TRBV11-1 and TRBJ2-7, reads EAEVAQSPRYKITEKSQAVAFWCDPISGHATLYWYRQILGQGPELLVQFQDESVVDDSQLPKDRFSAERLKGVDSTLKIQPAELGDSAMYLCASSLGSSGSSYEQYFGPGTRLTVT.

The gene calls are TRBV18 and TRBJ2-2, with TRBD2 matching 7 bases. V lost 6 bases, J lost 10 bases, and 8 bases stayed unmatched. Germline CDR1 reads KGHSH; CDR2 reads LQKENI. There are 13 residues in the CDR3. CDR3 region: CASSPRRGEELFF. CDR3 nucleotide sequence: TGTGCCAGCTCGCCGCGTCGGGGGGAGGAGCTGTTTTTT. Complete variable domain (other parts from reference TRBV18 and TRBJ2-2): NAGVMQNPRHLVRRRGQEARLRCSPMKGHSHVYWYRQLPEEGLKFMVYLQKENIIDESGMPKERFSAEFPKEGPSILRIQQVVRGDSAAYFCASSPRRGEELFFGEGSRLTVL.

J is TRBJ2-5 and V is TRBV13, with D unclear. This CDR3 has 14 amino acids. V dropped 3 bases and J dropped 5 bases, with 13 bases sitting between them. Germline V CDR1 and CDR2: PRHDT, FYEKMQ (reference sequence). DNA of the CDR3: TGTGCCAGCAGCTTTTGGGGTGGCCGCGAGACCCAGTACTTC. It specifies CASSFWGGRETQYF.

This chain's CDR3 is CASRIAGTIEGETQYF. CDR3 nucleotides: TGTGCCAGCAGAATAGCCGGGACTATAGAGGGGGAGACCCAGTACTTC. The chain carries TRBV28 and TRBJ2-5, with 7 bases matching TRBD2. This CDR3 contains 16 residues. Germline V lookup: CDR1 MDHEN, CDR2 SYDVKM. The junction had 15 bases not matched to a gene; V was cut back by 6 bases and J by 5 bases.

This clone was seen more than once but under ten times. The V and J genes are TRBV18 and TRBJ2-7; possible D gene TRBD2, 6 bases. The V gene's germline CDR1 is KGHSH and CDR2 LQKENI. The CDR3 is made up of 16 amino acids. Trimming removed 3 bases from V and 0 bases from J, with 15 bases in between. The CDR3 DNA reads TGTGCCAGCTCACCTCCCGGGCTAGCGTTCTCCTACGAGCAGTACTTC. Encoded protein: CASSPPGLAFSYEQYF.

V usage is TRBV5-1 and J usage is TRBJ2-7; D is possibly TRBD1 (5 bases). Germline values: CDR1 SGHRS, CDR2 YFSETQ. V was shortened by 2 bases and J by 0 bases, with 9 bases between the two germline ends. This CDR3 contains 14 residues. The CDR3 is CASSFEDTSYEQYF. CDR3 nucleotides: TGCGCCAGCAGCTTCGAGGACACCTCCTACGAGCAGTACTTC.

The chain links TRBV4-3 to TRBJ2-7, with D maybe TRBD2 (6 bases). The V gene lost 0 bases and the J gene lost 2 bases, with 17 bases spanning the gap. CDR1 LGHNA and CDR2 YSLEER come from the germline V gene. This CDR3 has 17 residues. For the CDR3, the DNA is TGCGCCAGCAGCCAAGATCTGGTGGGAGGTACTACCTACGAGCAGTACTTC. Its translation is CASSQDLVGGTTYEQYF.

The gene calls are TRBV2 and TRBJ1-1; tentatively, D is TRBD1 (6 bases). This CDR3 region has 13 residues. Trimming cost V 6 bases and J 4 bases, with 12 bases left between them. The germline gives CDR1 SNHLY, CDR2 FYNNEI. The CDR3 loop is CASSQGWGTEAFF. The CDR3, as DNA: TGTGCCAGCAGCCAGGGGTGGGGCACTGAAGCTTTCTTT.

The gene calls are TRBV2 and TRBJ1-1; a weak D match, TRBD1 (5 bases). From germline, CDR1 is SNHLY and CDR2 FYNNEI. The germline V and J ends were trimmed by 4 bases and 4 bases, with 10 bases remaining between them. The CDR3 sequence is 13 residues long. CDR3 sequence: CASSVGVTTEAFF. The CDR3 bases are TGTGCCAGCAGTGTAGGGGTTACCACTGAAGCTTTCTTT. The full variable domain, its missing parts supplied by reference TRBV2 and TRBJ1-1, is EPEVTQTPSHQVTQMGQEVILRCVPISNHLYFYWYRQILGQKVEFLVSFYNNEISEKSEIFDDQFSVERPDGSNFTLKIRSTKLEDSAMYFCASSVGVTTEAFFGQGTRLTVV.

This chain uses TRBV2 with TRBJ1-4, with 7 bases matching TRBD1. Germline CDR1 reads SNHLY; CDR2 reads FYNNEI. This CDR3 has 14 amino acids. V shed 0 bases and J 7 bases; nucleotides not matched to a gene: 2. The CDR3 region is CASSEAGGGEKLFF. Written as DNA, the CDR3 is TGTGCCAGCAGTGAAGCAGGGGGCGGTGAAAAACTGTTTTTT.

This clone was seen only once. The genes are TRBV7-9 and TRBJ2-1, with 8 bases matching TRBD2. In germline, CDR1 is SEHNR, CDR2 FQNEAQ (reference sequence). The CDR3 loop spans 15 amino acids. The V segment lost 6 bases and the J segment 3 bases; nucleotides outside the gene matches: 7. CDR3 sequence (DNA): TGTGCCAGCAGGTCCGGGACTAGAGTCTACAATGAGCAGTTCTTC. It translates to CASRSGTRVYNEQFF. The full variable domain, its missing parts supplied by reference TRBV7-9 and TRBJ2-1, is DTGVSQNPRHKITKRGQNVTFRCDPISEHNRLYWYRQTLGQGPEFLTYFQNEAQLEKSRLLSDRFSAERPKGSFSTLEIQRTEQGDSAMYLCASRSGTRVYNEQFFGPGTRLTVL.

The CDR3 nucleotides are TGTGCCAGCAGTGAAACGGGACTAGCGGGAGGCCTCCAAGAGACCCAGTACTTC. Its translation is CASSETGLAGGLQETQYF. J is TRBJ2-5 and V is TRBV2; 15 nucleotides align to TRBD2. This CDR3 spans 18 amino acids. V shed 2 bases, J shed 1 base, and the junction held 5 bases outside the gene matches. Germline CDR1 SNHLY, CDR2 FYNNEI.